This T cell receptor (beta chain) was retrieved from a study of blood T cells in healthy people across ages. This clonotype was counted only a few times. The J segment lost 9 bases and the V segment lost 1 base, leaving 10 bases of the junction unmatched. This CDR3 is 16 amino acids long. Germline V lookup: CDR1 LGHDT, CDR2 YNNKEL (reference sequence). With a J-beta primer mix and a sample-barcoded 5' primer, a second PCR ran about 7 to 11 cycles. All cDNA molecules were each tagged by a template-switch adaptor with 12 random nucleotides. Each CDR3 protein is one row after TCRdb ran MiXCR on the 5' RACE reads. The data show 1.4 million or so distinct CDR3 sequences, roughly 43% seen once. Per sample, at least 5 micrograms of total RNA were extracted.

This TCR came from a woman aged 18-29 years in good health. The chain is built from TRBV3-1 and TRBJ2-1, with 9 bases fitting TRBD2. Sequenced input: blood. As DNA, the CDR3 is TGTGCCAGCAGCCAAGCCGGGACTAGCCCATTAGGTGAGCAGTTCTTC. Residues: CASSQAGTSPLGEQFF.